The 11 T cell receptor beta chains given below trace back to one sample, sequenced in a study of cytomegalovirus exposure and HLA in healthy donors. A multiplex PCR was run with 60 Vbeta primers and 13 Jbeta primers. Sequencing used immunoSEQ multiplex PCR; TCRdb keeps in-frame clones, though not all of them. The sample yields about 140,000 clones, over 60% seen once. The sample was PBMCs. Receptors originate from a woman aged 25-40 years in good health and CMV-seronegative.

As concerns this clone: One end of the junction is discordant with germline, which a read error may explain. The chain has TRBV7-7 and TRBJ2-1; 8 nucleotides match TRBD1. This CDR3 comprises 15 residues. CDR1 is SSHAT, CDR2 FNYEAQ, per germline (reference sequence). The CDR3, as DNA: TGTGCTAGCAGCTTAGGCAGGGGGCACCTCAATGAGCAGTTCTTC. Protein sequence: CASSLGRGHLNEQFF.

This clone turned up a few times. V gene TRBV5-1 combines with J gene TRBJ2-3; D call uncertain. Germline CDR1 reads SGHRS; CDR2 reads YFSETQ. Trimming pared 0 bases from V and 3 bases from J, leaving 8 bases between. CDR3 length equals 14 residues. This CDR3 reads CASSLGHQTDTQYF. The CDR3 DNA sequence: TGCGCCAGCAGCTTGGGGCATCAGACAGATACGCAGTATTTT.

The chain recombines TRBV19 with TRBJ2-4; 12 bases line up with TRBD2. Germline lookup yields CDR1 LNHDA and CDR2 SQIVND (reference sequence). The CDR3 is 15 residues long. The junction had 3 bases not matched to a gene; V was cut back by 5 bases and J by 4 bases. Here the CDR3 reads CASSVTSGGKNIQYF. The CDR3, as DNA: TGTGCCAGTAGTGTGACTAGCGGGGGTAAAAACATTCAGTACTTC.

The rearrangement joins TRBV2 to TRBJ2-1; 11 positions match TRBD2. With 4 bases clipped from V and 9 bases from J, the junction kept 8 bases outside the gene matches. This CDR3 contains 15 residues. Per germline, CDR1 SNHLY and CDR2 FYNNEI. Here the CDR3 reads CASSAGTSGSGEQFF. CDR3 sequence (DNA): TGTGCCAGCAGTGCCGGGACTAGCGGCTCAGGTGAGCAGTTCTTC. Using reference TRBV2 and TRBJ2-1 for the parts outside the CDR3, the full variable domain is EPEVTQTPSHQVTQMGQEVILRCVPISNHLYFYWYRQILGQKVEFLVSFYNNEISEKSEIFDDQFSVERPDGSNFTLKIRSTKLEDSAMYFCASSAGTSGSGEQFFGPGTRLTVL.

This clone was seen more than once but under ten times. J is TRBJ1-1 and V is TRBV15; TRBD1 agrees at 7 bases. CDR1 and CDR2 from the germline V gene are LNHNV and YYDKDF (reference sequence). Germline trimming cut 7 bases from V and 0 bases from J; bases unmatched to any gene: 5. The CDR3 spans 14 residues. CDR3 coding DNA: TGTGCCACCAATTTGGACAGGATGAACACTGAAGCTTTCTTT. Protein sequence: CATNLDRMNTEAFF. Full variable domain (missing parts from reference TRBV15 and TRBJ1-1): DAMVIQNPRYQVTQFGKPVTLSCSQTLNHNVMYWYQQKSSQAPKLLFHYYDKDFNNEADTPDNFQSRRPNTSFCFLDIRSPGLGDTAMYLCATNLDRMNTEAFFGQGTRLTVV.

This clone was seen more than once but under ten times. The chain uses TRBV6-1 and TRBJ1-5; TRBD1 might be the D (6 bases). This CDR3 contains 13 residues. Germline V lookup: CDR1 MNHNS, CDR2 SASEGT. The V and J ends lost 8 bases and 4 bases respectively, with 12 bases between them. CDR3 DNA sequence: TGTGCCAGCGGGGGCAGGGTGAATCAGCCCCAGCATTTT. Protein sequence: CASGGRVNQPQHF.

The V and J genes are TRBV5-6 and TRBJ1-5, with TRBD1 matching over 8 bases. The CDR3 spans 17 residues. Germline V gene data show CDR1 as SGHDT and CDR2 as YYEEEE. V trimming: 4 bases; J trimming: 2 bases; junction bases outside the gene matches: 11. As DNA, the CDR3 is TGTGCCAGCAGCGAGCATTTCGGACAGGGTGGCAATCAGCCCCAGCATTTT. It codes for CASSEHFGQGGNQPQHF.

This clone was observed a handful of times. The CDR3 DNA reads as TGTGCCAGCAGTCGACCACCCACCGACAGGAACGGCTACACCTTC. Its translation: CASSRPPTDRNGYTF. This chain joins TRBV27 and TRBJ1-2; a possible D gene is TRBD1 (6 bases). The CDR3 runs to 15 residues. Between the trimmed V and J ends, which lost 5 bases and 8 bases, there was a span of 21 bases. Per the germline V gene, CDR1 is MNHEY and CDR2 is SMNVEV (reference sequence).

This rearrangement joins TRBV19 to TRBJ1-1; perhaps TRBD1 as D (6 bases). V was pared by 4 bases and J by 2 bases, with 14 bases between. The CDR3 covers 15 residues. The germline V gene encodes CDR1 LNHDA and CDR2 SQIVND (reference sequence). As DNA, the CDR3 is TGTGCCAGTAGTACAATTCCGACAGGCAACACTGAAGCTTTCTTT. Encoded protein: CASSTIPTGNTEAFF.

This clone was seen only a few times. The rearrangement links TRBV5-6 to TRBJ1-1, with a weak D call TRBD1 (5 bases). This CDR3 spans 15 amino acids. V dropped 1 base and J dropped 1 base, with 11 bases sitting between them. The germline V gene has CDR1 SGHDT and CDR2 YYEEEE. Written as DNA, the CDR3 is TGTGCCAGCAGCTTGATTGGGGCTGGGAACACTGAAGCTTTCTTT. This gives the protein CASSLIGAGNTEAFF.

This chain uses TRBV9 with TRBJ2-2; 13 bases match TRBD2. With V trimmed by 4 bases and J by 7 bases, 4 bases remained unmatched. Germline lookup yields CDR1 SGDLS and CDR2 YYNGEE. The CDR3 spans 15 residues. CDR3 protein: CASSRTSGGIGELFF. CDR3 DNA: TGTGCCAGCAGCAGGACTAGCGGGGGCATCGGGGAGCTGTTTTTT.